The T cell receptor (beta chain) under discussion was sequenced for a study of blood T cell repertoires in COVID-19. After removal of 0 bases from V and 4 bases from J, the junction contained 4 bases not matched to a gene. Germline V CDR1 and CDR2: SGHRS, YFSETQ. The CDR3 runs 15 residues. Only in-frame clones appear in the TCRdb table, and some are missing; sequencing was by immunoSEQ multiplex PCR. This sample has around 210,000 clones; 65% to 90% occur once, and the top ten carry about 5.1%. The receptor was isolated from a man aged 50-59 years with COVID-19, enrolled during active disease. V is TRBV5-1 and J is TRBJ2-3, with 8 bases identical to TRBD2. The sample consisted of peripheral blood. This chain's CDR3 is CASSLAAGGPDTQYF. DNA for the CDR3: TGCGCCAGCAGCTTGGCTGCGGGGGGACCAGATACGCAGTATTTT. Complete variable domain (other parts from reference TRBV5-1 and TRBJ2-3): KAGVTQTPRYLIKTRGQQVTLSCSPISGHRSVSWYQQTPGQGLQFLFEYFSETQRNKGNFPGRFSGRQFSNSRSEMNVSTLELGDSALYLCASSLAAGGPDTQYFGPGTRLTVL.